The table lists the clone carrying this T cell receptor (beta chain) with many counts. Its antigen is still unknown. The data originate from a study of T cell repertoires in cytomegalovirus infection. Study at large: Carrying CMV and the relevant HLA type showed in public TCR beta signatures.

General study findings and limits: CMV-specific TCR beta clonotypes restricted by HLA-C were the ones dominating the ex vivo response. Adding up the frequency of public TCR beta families identified people who carried CMV plus the relevant HLA.

MiXCR, run by TCRdb on the reads, gives a single entry per CDR3 protein. The sample contains 200,000 to 300,000 distinct CDR3 sequences, 9% to 15% of which appear only once. The specimen sequenced was PBMCs. The sequence derives from a human donor in good health (CMV status not recorded). Some clones in this sample may be carry-over from other donors' samples.

The CDR3 DNA reads as TGTGCCAGCAGCCCACAGGGGACCATCTACGAGCAGTACTTC. Its protein is CASSPQGTIYEQYF. The chain combines TRBV12-3 or TRBV12-4 with TRBJ2-7, with 7 bases aligning to TRBD1. V shed 6 bases and J 3 bases; nucleotides not matched to a gene: 8. The CDR3 has 14 amino acids.